This T cell receptor (beta chain) was sequenced for a study of T cells in Graves' hyperthyroidism and ophthalmopathy. Broader study findings: In blood, most of the thyroid clonotypes expanded above 0.001 were also present.

Using RNA transcripts as the source, TCR beta CDR3 regions were amplified. Initially, a first-round RT-PCR of the TCR CDR3 employed the HTBI primer set. TCRdb reanalysed the multiplex PCR reads using MiXCR and keeps one entry per CDR3 protein. The repertoire consists of fewer than 800,000 distinct CDR3 sequences, with roughly 17% occurring once and the leading ten covering approximately 8.4%. Trimming took 2 bases from V and 7 from J, leaving 11 bases between them. CDR3 length: 14 amino acids. The germline gives CDR1 LGHDT, CDR2 YNNKEL (reference sequence). On this clonotype: Its antigen remains unknown.

The chain is built from TRBV3-1 and TRBJ2-2, with no clear D. The sequenced sample was blood. The sequence derives from a man aged 18 to 35 with Graves' hyperthyroidism. CDR3 sequence (DNA): TGTGCCAGCAGCCAATCCGAGGTGGGCGGGGAGCTGTTTTTT. Its protein product is CASSQSEVGGELFF.